The rows below give T cell receptor beta chains drawn from one sample of a study of sequential checkpoint blockade in melanoma. The repertoire was sequenced with immunoSEQ multiplex PCR; TCRdb's copy has only in-frame clones and lacks some. The data hold more than 35,000 clones, with around nine tenths observed a single time. The material was CD8+ T cells sorted from blood (inferred from file names), obtained from a patient given nivolumab and ipilimumab in sequence. The receptors were gathered from a human donor with melanoma. Each CDR3 is given with its conserved first and last residue. The D gene is left open where the match is weak. Rows give clone size only sometimes, using once, few, many, or a class for an expanded clone.

TRBD2 | TRBJ2-7 | TRBV4-1 | NA | CASSQEPTREGWDEQYF | TGCGCCAGCAGCCAAGAACCTACGCGGGAGGGTTGGGACGAGCAGTACTTC
NA | TRBJ1-5 | TRBV4-2 | NA | CASSQDRGDQPQHF | TGTGCCAGCAGCCAAGACAGGGGTGATCAGCCCCAGCATTTT
NA | TRBJ1-2 | TRBV25-1 | NA | CASSEYPGAYGYTF | TGTGCCAGCAGTGAATATCCGGGTGCCTATGGCTACACCTTC
TRBD2 | TRBJ2-2 | TRBV4-1 | NA | CASSQDRGEIIGELFF | TGCGCCAGCAGCCAAGATCGGGGGGAGATAATCGGGGAGCTGTTTTTT
TRBD1 | TRBJ2-7 | TRBV29-1 | NA | CSVAQSPGQGTSYEQYF | TGCAGCGTTGCCCAATCGCCCGGACAGGGGACATCCTACGAGCAGTACTTC
NA | TRBJ2-1 | TRBV19 | NA | CASSIAGFNEQFF | TGTGCCAGTAGTATAGCCGGGTTCAATGAGCAGTTCTTC
TRBD1 | TRBJ2-2 | TRBV7-9 | NA | CASSRTGPNTGELFF | TGTGCCAGCAGCCGGACAGGGCCGAACACCGGGGAGCTGTTTTTT
TRBD1 | TRBJ1-3 | TRBV6-6 | NA | CASSLGQGTHTIYF | TGTGCCAGCAGTTTAGGACAGGGGACGCACACCATATATTTT
NA | TRBJ1-5 | TRBV21-1 | NA | CASSKEGRGKGMGNQPQHF | TGTGCCAGCAGCAAAGAGGGCAGGGGAAAGGGTATGGGCAATCAGCCCCAGCATTTT
NA | TRBJ2-7 | TRBV6-1 | NA | CASSESAGDPYEQYF | TGTGCCAGCAGTGAATCCGCCGGGGATCCCTACGAGCAGTACTTC
NA | TRBJ2-7 | TRBV7-9 | NA | CASSQLVSEQYF | TGTGCCAGCAGCCAACTGGTCTCCGAGCAGTACTTC
NA | TRBJ1-1 | TRBV4-1 | NA | CASSQYSSNTEAFF | TGCGCCAGCAGCCAGTACAGCTCGAACACTGAAGCTTTCTTT
NA | TRBJ2-2 | TRBV10-1 | NA | CASSKGVGELFF | TGCGCCAGCAGTAAGGGGGTCGGGGAGCTGTTTTTT
TRBD2 | TRBJ2-7 | TRBV27 | NA | CASSLSSGGSYEQYF | TGTGCCAGCAGTTTGTCTAGCGGGGGCTCCTACGAGCAGTACTTC
NA | TRBJ1-1 | TRBV2 | NA | CASSENRNLNTEAFF | TGTGCCAGCAGTGAAAACAGAAATTTGAACACTGAAGCTTTCTTT
TRBD2 | TRBJ2-3 | TRBV5-1 | NA | CASSLGLGLAGESDTQYF | TGCGCCAGCAGCTTGGGTCTCGGACTAGCGGGAGAATCTGATACGCAGTATTTT
TRBD1 | TRBJ2-1 | TRBV27 | NA | CASSLMGQLNSYNEQFF | TGTGCCAGCAGTTTAATGGGACAGCTAAACTCCTACAATGAGCAGTTCTTC
TRBD2 | TRBJ2-1 | TRBV6-1 | NA | CASSLTSGGLNEQFF | TGTGCCAGCAGCCTAACTAGCGGGGGGCTCAATGAGCAGTTCTTC
TRBD2 | TRBJ2-7 | TRBV19 | NA | CASSILAGGTYEQYF | TGTGCCAGTAGTATACTAGCGGGAGGCACCTACGAGCAGTACTTC
TRBD1 | TRBJ1-1 | TRBV27 | NA | CASRQGGTEAFF | TGTGCCAGCAGACAGGGGGGAACTGAAGCTTTCTTT
TRBD2 | TRBJ2-1 | TRBV7-9 | NA | CASSYISGSSNEQFF | TGTGCCAGCAGCTATATTAGCGGGAGTAGCAATGAGCAGTTCTTC
NA | TRBJ2-5 | TRBV27 | NA | CASSSRVHHQETQYF | TGTGCCAGCAGTTCCAGGGTCCATCACCAAGAGACCCAGTACTTC
NA | TRBJ1-6 | TRBV5-1 | NA | CASSLVAFRGDNSPLHF | TGCGCCAGCAGCTTGGTGGCATTTCGGGGAGATAATTCACCCCTCCACTTT
TRBD2 | TRBJ2-7 | TRBV4-1 | NA | CASSLGLAGVGEQYF | TGCGCCAGCAGCCTCGGACTAGCGGGAGTTGGGGAGCAGTACTTC
TRBD2 | TRBJ2-5 | TRBV7-1 | few | CASSSGLAKEQYF | TGTGCCAGCAGCTCTGGACTAGCCAAGGAGCAGTACTTC
TRBD1 | TRBJ2-7 | TRBV9 | NA | CASSAPGQGSEQYF | TGTGCCAGCAGCGCCCCGGGACAGGGGTCCGAGCAGTACTTC
NA | TRBJ2-3 | TRBV5-6 | NA | CASSLELARASADTQYF | TGTGCCAGCAGCTTGGAGCTAGCGAGGGCGTCAGCAGATACGCAGTATTTT
TRBD1 | TRBJ1-1 | TRBV19 | NA | CASNKQGDLDTEAFF | TGTGCCAGTAATAAACAGGGGGACCTCGACACTGAAGCTTTCTTT
NA | TRBJ2-5 | TRBV11-2 | once | CASSLGRLREQYF | TGTGCCAGCAGCTTAGGCCGCCTGAGGGAGCAGTACTTC
NA | TRBJ2-7 | TRBV7-9 | few | CASSLEGQEQYF | TGTGCCAGCAGCTTAGAAGGACAGGAGCAGTACTTC
TRBD1 | TRBJ2-5 | TRBV29-1 | NA | CSVEPDRGRQETQYF | TGCAGCGTTGAGCCAGACAGGGGGCGGCAAGAGACCCAGTACTTC
NA | TRBJ1-2 | TRBV27 | NA | CASRASGWEDGYTF | TGTGCCAGCCGGGCGTCAGGGTGGGAGGATGGCTACACCTTC
NA | TRBJ1-1 | TRBV19 | NA | CASSIDQRTTEAFF | TGTGCCAGTAGTATAGATCAGCGGACCACTGAAGCTTTCTTT
TRBD2 | TRBJ2-3 | TRBV7-6 | NA | CASSLAGAPGTDTQYF | TGTGCCAGCAGCCTCGCGGGAGCGCCTGGCACAGATACGCAGTATTTT
TRBD1 | TRBJ2-3 | TRBV28 | NA | CASRDRRSTDTQYF | TGTGCCAGCAGGGACAGGAGAAGCACAGATACGCAGTATTTT
TRBD1 | TRBJ1-1 | TRBV9 | NA | CASSVVTGGNTEAFF | TGTGCCAGCAGCGTAGTCACAGGGGGGAACACTGAAGCTTTCTTT
TRBD2 | TRBJ2-3 | TRBV5-1 | NA | CASALAGATDTQYF | TGCGCCAGCGCTCTAGCGGGAGCGACAGATACGCAGTATTTT
NA | TRBJ1-5 | TRBV28 | NA | CASSLSGGQPQHF | TGTGCCAGCAGTTTGTCGGGGGGCCAGCCCCAGCATTTT
NA | TRBJ1-2 | TRBV7-2 | NA | CASSLEWAAFDGYTF | TGTGCCAGCAGCTTAGAGTGGGCCGCCTTCGATGGCTACACCTTC
NA | TRBJ2-7 | TRBV9 | NA | CASSAPAGVGLREQYF | TGTGCCAGCAGCGCCCCCGCAGGGGTCGGGTTACGTGAGCAGTACTTC
NA | TRBJ2-7 | TRBV6-5 | once | CASTDTNFYEQYF | TGTGCCAGCACTGACACCAACTTCTACGAGCAGTACTTC
TRBD1 | TRBJ1-2 | TRBV13 | NA | CASSFQGAGYGYTF | TGTGCCAGCAGCTTCCAGGGGGCAGGGTATGGCTACACCTTC
NA | TRBJ1-1 | TRBV15 | NA | CATSVRQVVSTEAFF | TGTGCCACCAGCGTACGACAGGTTGTGAGCACTGAAGCTTTCTTT
NA | TRBJ2-1 | TRBV6-4 | NA | CASSDTEGTYNEQFF | TGTGCCAGCAGTGACACTGAGGGCACCTACAATGAGCAGTTCTTC
NA | TRBJ2-3 | TRBV19 | NA | CASSIVLTDTQYF | TGTGCCAGTAGTATAGTCCTCACAGATACGCAGTATTTT
NA | TRBJ1-5 | TRBV19 | NA | CASSIPAGVVPQHF | TGTGCCAGTAGTATCCCGGCAGGGGTGGTTCCCCAGCATTTT
TRBD2 | TRBJ2-7 | TRBV28 | NA | CASSSLAGGYEQYF | TGTGCCAGCAGTTCCCTAGCGGGAGGTTACGAGCAGTACTTC
TRBD2 | TRBJ2-2 | TRBV30 | NA | CAWSVLAGGPNTGELFF | TGTGCCTGGAGTGTCCTAGCGGGAGGGCCGAACACCGGGGAGCTGTTTTTT
NA | TRBJ2-7 | TRBV5-4 | NA | CASSLENNYEQYF | TGTGCCAGCAGCTTGGAGAACAACTACGAGCAGTACTTC
TRBD2 | TRBJ2-7 | TRBV6-4 | NA | CASNGGLAGETYEQYF | TGTGCCAGCAACGGGGGACTAGCGGGAGAGACCTACGAGCAGTACTTC
TRBD1 | TRBJ1-2 | TRBV27 | NA | CASSDRVYGYTF | TGTGCCAGCTCTGACAGGGTGTACGGCTACACCTTC
TRBD2 | TRBJ2-1 | TRBV7-2 | NA | CASAGLAGQGVYNEQFF | TGTGCCAGCGCAGGACTAGCGGGACAGGGTGTCTACAATGAGCAGTTCTTC
TRBD2 | TRBJ2-7 | TRBV5-4 | NA | CASSEETSGYSYEQYF | TGTGCCAGCAGCGAAGAGACTAGCGGGTACTCCTACGAGCAGTACTTC
NA | TRBJ1-4 | TRBV7-9 | NA | CASSPRGNEKLFF | TGTGCCAGCAGCCCCCGGGGTAATGAAAAACTGTTTTTT
NA | TRBJ1-1 | TRBV6-5 | once | CASRTGGSTEAFF | TGTGCCAGCAGGACGGGCGGGAGCACTGAAGCTTTCTTT